The clone carrying this T cell receptor (beta chain) was counted many times. The target antigen is unknown. The authors cocultured the mixed lymphocyte reaction cells at 37 degrees C for approximately six days. Some clones are missing from TCRdb's copy, which holds only in-frame ones; the method was immunoSEQ multiplex PCR. The sample consists of approximately 20,000 clones, approximately 40% of them appearing once. The data were obtained in a study of siplizumab effects on memory and regulatory T cells. Study findings and constraints: The study found that siplizumab significantly reduced alloreactive sequences traceable to unstimulated CD4+ memory cells. Naive T cell populations appeared to exhibit greater diversity than memory cells and appeared to be major alloresponse contributors.

The sequencing input was CFSE-low (dividing) CD4+ T cells sorted from an allogeneic mixed lymphocyte reaction. The source is a human donor in good health; the cells came from an allogeneic mixed lymphocyte reaction. Some clones in this sample may be carry-over from other donors' samples.

The CDR3, as DNA: TGTGCCAGCAGCTTAGCGATGAGGAATGAGCAGTTCTTC. It codes for CASSLAMRNEQFF. The chain combines TRBV7-9 with TRBJ2-1, with unresolved D. There are 13 residues in the CDR3. CDR1 is SEHNR, CDR2 FQNEAQ, per germline (reference sequence). Trimming left V 0 bases short and J 7 bases short, with 7 bases between.